This T cell receptor (beta chain) was found in a study of cytomegalovirus exposure and HLA in healthy donors. General study results and limits: A later analysis reportedly identified an Asian-associated ancestry cluster as carrying fewer N-insertions than the approximately 620-donor mean. Likely technical artifact: a cluster of highly shared sequence variants. There were approximately 150 TCR beta chains listed as cytomegalovirus-associated. TRBV6-2, TRBV6-3 and some other V segments were excluded as indistinguishable.

The CDR3 has 18 amino acids. As concerns this clone: Its specificity is not known.

PCR employed 60 Vbeta and 13 Jbeta primers. The table came from immunoSEQ multiplex PCR; TCRdb's copy has only in-frame clones and leaves some out. Among roughly 150,000 clones listed, 68% were seen once. The receptor comes from a man in his 60s in good health and CMV-seronegative. The sequenced sample consisted of PBMCs. This chain joins TRBV21-1 and TRBJ1-5; the listed D gene, TRBD1, was not tested against the DNA. TRBV21-1 is flagged as a pseudogene. CDR3 DNA sequence: TGTGCCAGCAGCTACGTGGGACAGGTCCCAGATAGCAATCAGCCCCAGCATTTT. The encoded protein is CASSYVGQVPDSNQPQHF.